This record concerns one T cell receptor beta chain sequence. The CDR3 runs 14 residues. Germline assignment: CDR1 LGHDT and CDR2 YNNKEL (reference sequence). V was cut by 6 bases and J by 4 bases, with 16 bases left in between. Original data processing: Nucleated cell counts were estimated from reference gene primer amplification. Clones were read by immunoSEQ multiplex PCR, and TCRdb kept only the in-frame ones, dropping some. V and J calls plus clone size are reproduced from that table; the DNA served to infer D and trimming. The sample has some 150,000 clones, about four fifths seen once. This entry comes from a study of blood T cell repertoires in COVID-19. Study background: Specimens from acute and convalescent COVID-19 originated in the United States, Italy and Spain. PBMCs, B-cell-depleted T cells, or T cells provided the cDNA or gDNA that made up the material.

The receptor comes from a woman of 80 years or more with acute or convalescent COVID-19. The sample comprised peripheral blood. The V gene is TRBV3-1 (or the pseudogene TRBV3-2), the J gene TRBJ2-7; TRBD1 might be the D (6 bases). CDR3 in amino acids: CASSFGTHAYEQYF. The CDR3 nucleotides read TGTGCCAGCAGTTTCGGGACACATGCTTACGAGCAGTACTTC.